This T cell receptor (beta chain) comes out of a study of T cell responses to AZD1222 COVID-19 vaccine. Study-level results: Repertoires were obtained solely post-peak T cell response. Donors were largely white British and mainly female; clonal diversity was possibly underestimated.

Concerning this clone itself: Its matching antigen is unknown.

Germline V gene lookup returns CDR1 SNHLY and CDR2 FYNNEI. The V gene end was trimmed by 5 bases and the J gene end by 5 bases; junction bases not matched to a gene: 7. This CDR3 is 16 amino acids long. Second doses were pooled across both intervals (about 4 or about 12 weeks). The protocol was immunoSEQ multiplex PCR, while the TCRdb copy is restricted to in-frame clones and leaves out a portion. The sample yields tens of thousands of clones, 91% seen once. This TCR derives from an adult who received the AZD1222 COVID-19 vaccine. Sequences were derived from peripheral blood, sampled 28 days after the second AZD1222 dose. The chain links TRBV2 to TRBJ2-2; 11 bases align to TRBD1. In nucleotides, the CDR3 is TGTGCCAGCAGTCTGGGGACAGGGGGAGAGACCGGGGAGCTGTTTTTT. This encodes CASSLGTGGETGELFF.